The 32 T cell receptor beta chains presented below share a single source sample, sequenced in a study of Ad26.COV2.S vaccination and SARS-CoV-2 variants. Sequencing was performed with immunoSEQ multiplex PCR; in TCRdb, only in-frame clones are kept and a portion is missing. Of around 320,000 clones listed, 86% are singletons. The sample's treatment: roughly 19 received Ad26.COV2.S at low or high dose, single or two shots; 5 received placebo; per-sample allocation not given. It was on day 63 after the first vaccine or placebo injection that samples were taken. The specimen was peripheral blood, collected in a trial of Ad26.COV2.S vaccine versus placebo. The receptors were gathered from a person aged 18-60 years who received the Ad26.COV2.S COVID-19 vaccine or a placebo.

The chain uses TRBV7-2 and TRBJ1-6, with D possibly TRBD1 on 5 matching bases. The CDR3 contains 17 residues. Germline assignment: CDR1 SGHTA and CDR2 FQGNSA. Trimming took off 2 bases at V and 7 bases at J, with 18 bases between the two ends. The CDR3 coding sequence is TGTGCCAGCAGCTTAATCGGGGGTTCCGGGGGGAATTCACCCCTCCACTTT. Encoded protein: CASSLIGGSGGNSPLHF.

The chain recombines TRBV7-8 with TRBJ2-7, with D possibly being TRBD1 (5 bases). The CDR3 is made up of 14 amino acids. Germline values: CDR1 SGHVS, CDR2 FQNEAQ. Trimming pared 1 base from V and 2 bases from J, leaving 9 bases between. The CDR3 DNA reads TGTGCCAGCAGCTTAGATCCAGGGCCCTACGAGCAGTACTTC. Its protein is CASSLDPGPYEQYF.

This clone occurred once. This chain links TRBV5-1 with TRBJ1-1; 10 bases map to TRBD1. The CDR3 runs 17 residues. Trimming removed 0 bases from V and 1 base from J; junction bases left unmatched: 6. Germline assignment: CDR1 SGHRS and CDR2 YFSETQ. Here the CDR3 reads CASSLATGTGANTEAFF. The DNA for the CDR3 is TGCGCCAGCAGCTTGGCCACGGGGACAGGGGCGAACACTGAAGCTTTCTTT.

CDR3 protein: CASSLLWLDGYTF. CDR3 bases: TGTGCCAGCAGCCTCCTATGGCTCGATGGCTACACCTTC. The rearrangement uses TRBV7-2 and TRBJ1-2; unclear D gene. The V gene lost 5 bases and the J gene lost 6 bases, with 13 bases spanning the gap. CDR3 length: 13 amino acids. Germline lookup yields CDR1 SGHTA and CDR2 FQGNSA. The full variable domain, rest sourced from reference TRBV7-2 and TRBJ1-2, is GAGVSQSPSNKVTEKGKDVELRCDPISGHTALYWYRQSLGQGLEFLIYFQGNSAPDKSGLPSDRFSAERTGGSVSTLTIQRTQQEDSAVYLCASSLLWLDGYTFGSGTRLTVV.

This chain links TRBV5-1 with TRBJ1-1, with unresolved D. Trimming took off 0 bases at V and 4 bases at J, with 13 bases between the two ends. Germline lookup yields CDR1 SGHRS and CDR2 YFSETQ. The CDR3 covers 15 residues. The CDR3 reads CASSLEGRWATEAFF. CDR3 bases: TGCGCCAGCAGCTTGGAAGGGAGGTGGGCCACTGAAGCTTTCTTT.

The rearrangement uses TRBV18 and TRBJ1-1, with no clear D. Germline V gene sequence: CDR1 KGHSH, CDR2 LQKENI. The CDR3 runs 13 residues. V was trimmed by 3 bases and J by 1 base, leaving 6 bases between them. The CDR3 nucleotides read TGTGCCAGCTCACCGCTACGGAACACTGAAGCTTTCTTT. This encodes CASSPLRNTEAFF.

This chain links TRBV7-6 with TRBJ2-2, with TRBD2 as a possible D gene (6 bases). The CDR3 consists of 16 residues. The ends were cut back, 3 bases at V and 6 bases at J, with 17 bases in the middle. Germline V gene sequence: CDR1 SGHVS, CDR2 FNYEAQ. In nucleotides, the CDR3 is TGTGCCAGCAGCTTCTCGGGGGTCTCAGTTCCCGGGGAGCTGTTTTTT. It codes for CASSFSGVSVPGELFF. The complete variable domain, with remaining parts taken from reference TRBV7-6 and TRBJ2-2, reads GAGVSQSPRYKVTKRGQDVALRCDPISGHVSLYWYRQALGQGPEFLTYFNYEAQQDKSGLPNDRFSAERPEGSISTLTIQRTEQRDSAMYRCASSFSGVSVPGELFFGEGSRLTVL.

V and J are TRBV3-1 (or the pseudogene TRBV3-2) and TRBJ1-2; D remains unclear. Germline CDR1 and CDR2: LGHDT and YNNKEL (reference sequence). Trimming left V 3 bases short and J 4 bases short, with 15 bases between. The CDR3 covers 15 residues. In nucleotides, the CDR3 is TGTGCCAGCAGCCATAGCACCCTTACCTCCTATGGCTACACCTTC. Its protein product is CASSHSTLTSYGYTF.

This chain joins TRBV27 and TRBJ2-7; a possible D gene is TRBD1 (5 bases). The CDR3 is made up of 15 amino acids. Germline V gene data show CDR1 as MNHEY and CDR2 as SMNVEV (reference sequence). V shed 5 bases and J shed 2 bases, with 16 bases lying between them. The CDR3 DNA sequence: TGTGCCAGCAGTGCAAGGGGCGCAATCCCCTACGAGCAGTACTTC. This codes for CASSARGAIPYEQYF.

The chain has TRBV5-4 and TRBJ2-7; no clear D. V lost 0 bases and J lost 2, with 6 bases in between. CDR1 and CDR2 (germline): SGHNT, YYREEE (reference sequence). The CDR3 contains 13 residues. CDR3 bases: TGTGCCAGCAGCTTGGACCAGACCTACGAGCAGTACTTC. It is translated as CASSLDQTYEQYF.

This clone has just a few counts. This sequence joins TRBV2 and TRBJ1-2; D call uncertain. CDR3 size: 13 residues. The V gene lost 7 bases and the J gene lost 4 bases, with 13 bases spanning the gap. The V gene's germline CDR1 is SNHLY and CDR2 FYNNEI. The CDR3 coding sequence is TGTGCCAGCACCCTAGGCGAAAGCTATGGCTACACCTTC. The encoded protein is CASTLGESYGYTF.

This chain uses TRBV12-3 or TRBV12-4 with TRBJ2-7, with 7 positions matching TRBD1. The CDR3 has 12 amino acids. V shed 0 bases, J shed 7 bases, and the junction held 0 bases outside the gene matches. The CDR3 sequence is CASSLARGEQYF. Here the CDR3 DNA reads TGTGCCAGCAGTTTAGCCAGGGGGGAGCAGTACTTC.

This clone was observed a handful of times. The rearrangement joins TRBV11-2 to TRBJ1-2; 10 positions match TRBD1. The ends lost 5 bases at V and 8 bases at J; junction bases unmatched: 5. The CDR3 totals 13 residues. Looked up from germline, CDR1 is SGHAT and CDR2 is FQNNGV. This CDR3 reads CASSARQGAGYTF. The CDR3 bases are TGTGCCAGCAGCGCGCGACAGGGGGCAGGCTACACCTTC.

This clone appeared once. V gene TRBV6-5 combines with J gene TRBJ2-1; 10 positions agree with TRBD2. This CDR3 has 16 residues. From germline, CDR1 is MNHEY and CDR2 SVGAGI. J lost 0 bases, V lost 4 bases, and 3 bases had no gene match. The CDR3 sequence: CASSSSGGDSYNEQFF. CDR3 bases: TGTGCCAGCAGTTCGAGCGGGGGGGACTCCTACAATGAGCAGTTCTTC.

The CDR3 region is CASTPGGGRDTGELFF. CDR3 coding DNA: TGTGCCAGCACCCCCGGAGGGGGACGTGACACCGGGGAGCTGTTTTTT. The chain carries TRBV27 and TRBJ2-2; D tentatively fits TRBD1 or TRBD2 (6 bases each). This CDR3 has 16 amino acids. Germline V lookup: CDR1 MNHEY, CDR2 SMNVEV (reference sequence). Trimming removed 7 bases from V and 3 bases from J, with 18 bases in between.

The rearrangement uses TRBV14 and TRBJ1-1; 7 bases match TRBD1. The germline V gene encodes CDR1 SGHDN and CDR2 FVKESK. The trim removed 0 bases at V and 2 bases at J, leaving 9 bases unmatched. CDR3 length equals 17 residues. The CDR3: CASSQESTGWDNTEAFF. CDR3 sequence (DNA): TGTGCCAGCAGCCAAGAGTCGACAGGGTGGGACAACACTGAAGCTTTCTTT.

This clone has only one observation. The chain uses TRBV5-5 and TRBJ2-1; 15 bases agree with TRBD2. The CDR3 is 17 amino acids. CDR1 and CDR2 (germline): SGHKS, YYEKEE (reference sequence). V lost 3 bases to trimming and J lost 4 bases; unmatched junction nucleotides: 5. CDR3 bases: TGTGCCAGCAGCTGGGGACTAGCGGGGGGCGGTTACAATGAGCAGTTCTTC. Translation: CASSWGLAGGGYNEQFF.

CDR3 sequence reads: CASSLVPGQAGGSTDTQYF. The CDR3 DNA reads TGTGCCAGCAGCTTGGTCCCGGGACAGGCGGGCGGGAGCACAGATACGCAGTATTTT. The chain joins TRBV5-5 to TRBJ2-3, with TRBD1 identical over 8 bases. The CDR3 consists of 19 residues. CDR1 is SGHKS and CDR2 is YYEKEE in the germline V gene (reference sequence). With 0 bases clipped from V and 0 bases from J, the junction kept 12 bases outside the gene matches.

The chain links TRBV6-2 or TRBV6-3 to TRBJ1-5, with a tentative D call TRBD1 (5 bases). V dropped 2 bases and J dropped 7 bases, with 12 bases sitting between them. The CDR3 contains 14 residues. Germline values: CDR1 MNHEY, CDR2 SVGEGT. CDR3 region: CASSYLGAGQPQHF. The CDR3 bases are TGTGCCAGCAGTTACCTCGGGGCAGGGCAGCCCCAGCATTTT.

The V and J genes are TRBV18 and TRBJ2-2, with D possibly being TRBD1 (6 bases). There are 16 residues in the CDR3. The ends were cut back, 1 base at V and 3 bases at J, with 12 bases in the middle. Germline V gene data show CDR1 as KGHSH and CDR2 as LQKENI. The CDR3 sequence: CASSPLTGSDTGELFF. CDR3 DNA sequence: TGTGCCAGCTCACCACTCACAGGGTCGGACACCGGGGAGCTGTTTTTT.

The genes are TRBV7-9 and TRBJ2-1; D tentatively fits TRBD1 or TRBD2 (6 bases each). The CDR3 totals 16 residues. The V gene lost 4 bases and the J gene lost 7 bases, with 20 bases spanning the gap. Germline V gene sequence: CDR1 SEHNR, CDR2 FQNEAQ (reference sequence). The CDR3 region has the DNA TGTGCCAGCAGCTCCGTAACGGGGGCCTGGCGAAATGAGCAGTTCTTC. Its translation: CASSSVTGAWRNEQFF.

The chain carries TRBV5-1 and TRBJ1-1; D call uncertain. V lost 3 bases, J lost 1 base, and 10 bases lay in between. The germline V gene encodes CDR1 SGHRS and CDR2 YFSETQ. The CDR3 covers 14 residues. The chain's CDR3 is CASSYRSGNTEAFF. The DNA for the CDR3 is TGCGCCAGCAGCTATAGATCAGGGAACACTGAAGCTTTCTTT.

The rearrangement joins TRBV7-9 to TRBJ2-1, with D perhaps TRBD1 or TRBD2 (6 bases each). V was pared by 0 bases and J by 4 bases, with 13 bases between. Germline V gives CDR1 SEHNR, CDR2 FQNEAQ (reference sequence). The CDR3 loop spans 16 amino acids. CDR3 bases: TGTGCCAGCAGCTTAGCCGGGGGCGCGGGGTACAATGAGCAGTTCTTC. This codes for CASSLAGGAGYNEQFF.

The J gene is TRBJ1-6, the V gene TRBV5-8; possible D gene TRBD1, 6 bases. Deletions cut 4 bases from V and 10 bases from J, with 18 bases between. The CDR3 is 15 residues long. Germline V CDR1 and CDR2: SGHTS, YDEGEE. In DNA form, the CDR3 reads TGTGCCAGCAGCAGCCGGGGAAGGGGGACGTCACCCCTCCACTTT. Its protein product is CASSSRGRGTSPLHF.

The rearrangement joins TRBV9 to TRBJ1-5; D perhaps matches TRBD1 (6 bases). Germline V CDR1 and CDR2: SGDLS, YYNGEE. This CDR3 is 17 amino acids long. V lost 4 bases, J lost 4 bases, and 21 bases lay in between. CDR3 DNA sequence: TGTGCCAGCAGCCCCTTTCAAAGGACAGTTACTAATCAGCCCCAGCATTTT. Protein: CASSPFQRTVTNQPQHF.

This clone has a single count. This rearrangement joins TRBV18 to TRBJ2-3; TRBD2 agrees at 14 bases. The CDR3 contains 16 residues. Germline CDR1 is KGHSH and CDR2 is LQKENI. The CDR3 DNA sequence: TGTGCTTCTATGCCGGGACTAGCGGGGGCCACAGATACGCAGTATTTT. It specifies CASMPGLAGATDTQYF.

The V and J genes are TRBV5-4 and TRBJ2-5; D is ambiguous. Trimming cost V 4 bases and J 5 bases, with 15 bases left between them. The CDR3 totals 14 residues. Germline CDR1 and CDR2: SGHNT and YYREEE (reference sequence). The CDR3 DNA reads as TGTGCCAGCAGCATGCAAGACTCCCTCGAGACCCAGTACTTC. Its translation is CASSMQDSLETQYF.

V gene TRBV5-6 combines with J gene TRBJ1-3, with D uncertain. CDR1 is SGHDT and CDR2 is YYEEEE in the germline V gene. Trimming pared 3 bases from V and 2 bases from J, leaving 15 bases between. The CDR3 runs to 16 residues. DNA of the CDR3: TGTGCCAGCAGCTGGGGAGCGACGGCTACTGGAAACACCATATATTTT. Translated, it gives CASSWGATATGNTIYF.

This chain joins TRBV6-2 or TRBV6-3 and TRBJ1-5, with unresolved D. Trimming left V 4 bases short and J 1 base short, with 8 bases between. The CDR3 runs 14 residues. Germline CDR1 MNHEY, CDR2 SVGEGT. The chain's CDR3 is CASSSALSNQPQHF. The CDR3 coding sequence is TGTGCCAGCAGTTCAGCTTTAAGCAATCAGCCCCAGCATTTT.

J is TRBJ2-2 and V is TRBV5-1; TRBD2 matches 10 bases. CDR1 and CDR2 (germline): SGHRS, YFSETQ. CDR3 size: 16 residues. V lost 4 bases and J lost 2; bases outside the gene matches: 5. The CDR3 loop is CASSQLAGKNTGELFF. The CDR3, as DNA: TGCGCCAGCAGCCAACTAGCGGGAAAAAACACCGGGGAGCTGTTTTTT.

The chain has TRBV7-9 and TRBJ2-7; no firm D call. The CDR3 runs to 14 residues. Per the germline V gene, CDR1 is SEHNR and CDR2 is FQNEAQ (reference sequence). V was trimmed by 4 bases and J by 2 bases, leaving 12 bases between them. The CDR3 spells CASSSRGQAYEQYF. Written as DNA, the CDR3 is TGTGCCAGCAGCTCCCGTGGGCAGGCCTACGAGCAGTACTTC. The whole variable domain, filled in from reference TRBV7-9 and TRBJ2-7, reads DTGVSQNPRHKITKRGQNVTFRCDPISEHNRLYWYRQTLGQGPEFLTYFQNEAQLEKSRLLSDRFSAERPKGSFSTLEIQRTEQGDSAMYLCASSSRGQAYEQYFGPGTRLTVT.

V usage is TRBV6-6 and J usage is TRBJ2-5; D is uncertain. The ends were cut back, 2 bases at V and 2 bases at J, with 15 bases in the middle. The germline V gene encodes CDR1 MNHNY and CDR2 SVGAGI (reference sequence). This CDR3 has 16 residues. The CDR3 is CASSYTLRPKQETQYF. The CDR3, as DNA: TGTGCCAGCAGTTACACACTCCGACCGAAACAAGAGACCCAGTACTTC.